A selection of T cell receptor beta chains follows, all from one sample in a study of T cell repertoires in cytomegalovirus infection. Via MiXCR, TCRdb re-called the reads, giving one row per CDR3 protein. The data hold roughly 500,000 distinct CDR3 sequences, with 11% observed a single time. Input material: PBMCs. All receptors derive from a human donor in good health (CMV status not recorded). Some clones in this sample may be carry-over from other donors' samples. The CDR3 runs from the conserved cysteine through the conserved F or W. A D gene is named only where the DNA matches it firmly. Clone sizes are given selectively: once, few, many, or a class where the clone is expanded.

>NA|many|TRBV28|TRBJ2-7
TGTGCCAGCAGTTGGACAGATTTGGAGCAGTACTTC
CASSWTDLEQYF
>NA|NA|TRBV18|TRBJ2-1
TGTGCCAGCTCACCACAGCGGGTCGGGTACAAACCAGAGCAGTTCTTC
CASSPQRVGYKPEQFF
>NA|many|TRBV12-3/TRBV12-4|TRBJ2-5
TGTGCCAGCAGTTTAGCGGGGGGGGGCGGGAGAGGGTTGGAGACCCAGTACTTC
CASSLAGGGGRGLETQYF
>NA|few|TRBV3-1|TRBJ2-4
TGTGCCAGCAGCCAAGAATACAGAAAAAACATTCAGTACTTC
CASSQEYRKNIQYF
>TRBD2|many|TRBV12-3/TRBV12-4|TRBJ2-7
TGTGCCAGCATCCTAGGCGGGGGGAACTACGAGCAGTACTTC
CASILGGGNYEQYF
>NA|many|TRBV12-3/TRBV12-4|TRBJ1-3
TGTGCCAGCAGTCCTGGGCCTGTAATCTTCTCTGGAAACACCATATATTTT
CASSPGPVIFSGNTIYF
>NA|many|TRBV7-9|TRBJ1-5
TGTGCCAGCAGCCCCGGGGGTGATCAGCCCCAGCATTTT
CASSPGGDQPQHF
>NA|many|TRBV12-3/TRBV12-4|TRBJ2-4
TGTGCCAGCAGTTTAGGGGACCCGAAGGTTCAGTACTTC
CASSLGDPKVQYF
>NA|NA|TRBV19|TRBJ2-5
TGTGCCAGTAGTATAGATCACAGGGTTCAAGAGACCCAGTACTTC
CASSIDHRVQETQYF
>NA|many|TRBV4-2|TRBJ2-2
TGTGCCAGCAGCCAAGATCCTAGCACCTACACCGGGGAGCTGTTTTTT
CASSQDPSTYTGELFF
>TRBD1|NA|TRBV5-8|TRBJ2-6
TGTGCCAGCAGCCACAGGGGGCTCGGGGCCAACGTCCTGACTTTC
CASSHRGLGANVLTF
>NA|NA|TRBV12-3/TRBV12-4|TRBJ1-2
TGTGCCAGCAGTTCCATCCGGTCAGGGACTAGTGGCTACACCTTC
CASSSIRSGTSGYTF
>NA|NA|TRBV18|TRBJ1-5
TGTGCCAGCTCACCCGGGCAGAATGTAGATCAGCCCCAGCATTTT
CASSPGQNVDQPQHF
>TRBD1|NA|TRBV10-3|TRBJ2-2
TGTGCCACAAGCCCGACAGGGGACCCCACCGGGGAGCTGTTTTTT
CATSPTGDPTGELFF
>TRBD1|many|TRBV27|TRBJ1-6
TGTGCCAGCAGTTTAAGAGGGGGCGGCTCACCCCTCCACTTT
CASSLRGGGSPLHF
>NA|NA|TRBV9|TRBJ2-5
TGTGCCAGCAGTCGAAAGAGGGAAGGAGAGACCCAGTACTTC
CASSRKREGETQYF
>NA|many|TRBV28|TRBJ2-7
TGTGCCAGGGACACCTTCTACGAGCAGTACTTC
CARDTFYEQYF
>NA|once|TRBV12-3/TRBV12-4|TRBJ2-1
TGTGCCAGCAGTTTCGCGGCAGGGTGGGATGAGCAGTTCTTC
CASSFAAGWDEQFF
>NA|NA|TRBV3-1|TRBJ2-1
TGTGCCAGCACCAAAGAGGGGGGCCACATGTACAATGAGCAGTTCTTC
CASTKEGGHMYNEQFF
>NA|NA|TRBV3-1|TRBJ1-2
TGTGCCAGCAGCCAAGGGCCCTCCCATGGCTACACCTTC
CASSQGPSHGYTF
>NA|NA|TRBV11-2|TRBJ2-7
TGTGCCAGCAGCTTAAACAGCGCTAACGAGCAGTACTTC
CASSLNSANEQYF
>NA|NA|TRBV19|TRBJ1-1
TGTGCCAGTTTAAGACGGGGGACCACTGAAGCTTTCTTT
CASLRRGTTEAFF
>NA|many|TRBV6-2/TRBV6-3|TRBJ1-6
TGTGCCAGCGCCCACTTGGGCTTGCAGACACCCCTCCACTTT
CASAHLGLQTPLHF
>NA|many|TRBV9|TRBJ1-1
TGTGCCAGCAGCGTAGAGGGGCTGAACACTGAAGCTTTCTTT
CASSVEGLNTEAFF
>TRBD2|few|TRBV29-1|TRBJ2-7
TGCAGCGTTGGAGCGAGCGGGAGGGCCTATATATACGAGCAGTACTTC
CSVGASGRAYIYEQYF
>NA|NA|TRBV2|TRBJ1-5
TGTGCCAGCAGTGCACAGGGCGATCAGCCCCAGCATTTT
CASSAQGDQPQHF
>NA|NA|TRBV11-2|TRBJ1-2
TGTGCCAGCAGCTTAGAGGGCAGGGCGGTCTATGGCTACACCTTC
CASSLEGRAVYGYTF
>TRBD2|many|TRBV7-9|TRBJ2-1
TGTGCCAGCAGCGATAGACTAGCGGGGACCTACAATGAGCAGTTCTTC
CASSDRLAGTYNEQFF
>TRBD1|many|TRBV7-8|TRBJ2-1
TGTGCCAGCAGCCCCTCAACGGGACAGCTTTACAATGAGCAGTTCTTC
CASSPSTGQLYNEQFF
>TRBD1|NA|TRBV20-1|TRBJ1-5
TGCAGTGTGGGACAGGGAGAACAGCCCCAGCATTTT
CSVGQGEQPQHF
>TRBD1|NA|TRBV11-2|TRBJ1-2
TGTGCCAGCAGCTCCGCCAATGACAGGGTAGCGGGCTACACCTTC
CASSSANDRVAGYTF
>NA|many|TRBV7-8|TRBJ2-1
TGTGCCAGCAGCCCAAGGATAGGGAACCCCTACAATGAGCAGTTCTTC
CASSPRIGNPYNEQFF
>NA|many|TRBV5-5|TRBJ1-2
TGTGCCAGCAGCCCTGGGGCCCTCTATGGCTACACCTTC
CASSPGALYGYTF
>TRBD2|many|TRBV6-1|TRBJ2-5
TGTGCCAGCACCTATAGCGGGGGGCAAGAGACCCAGTACTTC
CASTYSGGQETQYF
>NA|many|TRBV2|TRBJ1-5
TGTGCCAGCAGTGACGCGGGAAATAGCAATCAGCCCCAGCATTTT
CASSDAGNSNQPQHF
>NA|NA|TRBV6-1|TRBJ1-5
TGTGCCAGCGTTAAGGGGGGTAGCGATCAGCCCCAGCATTTT
CASVKGGSDQPQHF
>NA|NA|TRBV29-1|TRBJ1-4
TGCAGCGCGGGAAGAATTAATGAAAAACTGTTTTTT
CSAGRINEKLFF
>NA|many|TRBV20-1|TRBJ1-2
TGCAGTGCTGTCGGCTCCACATATGGCTACACCTTC
CSAVGSTYGYTF
>NA|many|TRBV27|TRBJ1-2
TGTGCCAGCGGCTGGGACTATGGCTACACCTTC
CASGWDYGYTF
>NA|once|TRBV12-3/TRBV12-4|TRBJ1-2
TGTGCCAGCAGTTTGGAGGAGGGGGGGACCTATGGCTACACCTTC
CASSLEEGGTYGYTF
>TRBD1|many|TRBV4-1|TRBJ1-2
TGCGCCAGCAGCCAAGACCCCGGGACAGGGGTGTACGGCTACACCTTC
CASSQDPGTGVYGYTF
>NA|many|TRBV30|TRBJ1-4
TGTGCCTGGAGCCGGGACCTTAATGAAAAACTGTTTTTT
CAWSRDLNEKLFF
>TRBD2|many|TRBV7-2|TRBJ2-3
TGTGCCAGCAGCTTAGCGCTACTAGCGGGACCCCAAGATACGCAGTATTTT
CASSLALLAGPQDTQYF
>NA|many|TRBV29-1|TRBJ2-2
TGCAGCGTTCGTGTATCCGGGGAGCTGTTTTTT
CSVRVSGELFF
>NA|few|TRBV5-4|TRBJ1-1
TGTGCCAGCAGCGGGGGGCCGGGGAACACTGAAGCTTTCTTT
CASSGGPGNTEAFF
>NA|NA|TRBV20-1|TRBJ2-1
TGCAGTGCTTTAATTCCCCACTTCCGAGGGGGGGCCTACAATGAGCAGTTCTTC
CSALIPHFRGGAYNEQFF
>NA|few|TRBV20-1|TRBJ1-2
TGCAGTGCTAGCGACGGACGGCGGAGCGGCTACACCTTC
CSASDGRRSGYTF
>NA|few|TRBV6-5|TRBJ2-7
TGTGCCAGCAGTTACGGGGGGACGGCTACCTACGAGCAGTACTTC
CASSYGGTATYEQYF
>TRBD2|many|TRBV6-1|TRBJ2-7
TGTGCCAGCAGACCCCCGGGACTAGTTTACGAGCAGTACTTC
CASRPPGLVYEQYF
>NA|few|TRBV2|TRBJ1-4
TGTGCCAGCAGTCGGCAGGCAACTAATGAAAAACTGTTTTTT
CASSRQATNEKLFF
>TRBD1|few|TRBV20-1|TRBJ1-2
TGCAGTGCTAGGCTCGGGGACAGTGCTGGGGGCTACACCTTC
CSARLGDSAGGYTF
>NA|many|TRBV11-3|TRBJ2-3
TGTGCCAGCAGCCCCGGAATCTGGGGGGGCGAGGCAGATACGCAGTATTTT
CASSPGIWGGEADTQYF
>TRBD2|many|TRBV7-2|TRBJ2-1
TGTGCCAGCAGCTTAGCGGCGGGAGGTGGCAATGAGCAGTTCTTC
CASSLAAGGGNEQFF
>NA|NA|TRBV12-3/TRBV12-4|TRBJ1-6
TGTGCCAGCAGTCCTAGTACAGGCTCCTATAATTCACCCCTCCACTTT
CASSPSTGSYNSPLHF
>TRBD1|NA|TRBV20-1|TRBJ1-5
TGCAGTGCTAGAGATGCAGGACAGGGCAATCAGCCCCAGCATTTT
CSARDAGQGNQPQHF
>NA|NA|TRBV27|TRBJ2-1
TGTGCCAGCAGTTTCCGGGACTCCTACAATGAGCAGTTCTTC
CASSFRDSYNEQFF
>NA|many|TRBV7-2|TRBJ2-2
TGTGCCAGCAGCTTAGAACCAACCGGGGAGCTGTTTTTT
CASSLEPTGELFF
>NA|few|TRBV5-1|TRBJ1-2
TGCGCCAGCAGCTCAGGTGACGGTGGCTACACCTTC
CASSSGDGGYTF